A single sample is the source of the 24 T cell receptor beta chains below, sequenced in a study of shared clonotypes between healthy human individuals. Profiled with immunoSEQ multiplex PCR; TCRdb holds only in-frame clones, not every one. The repertoire holds about 680,000 clones, with roughly 94% as singletons. Positively selected for CCR7, the CD45RO-negative cells used as naive CD8 cells excluded terminally differentiated effector memory CD45RA+ cells. The sequenced material came from naive CD8+ T cells sorted from blood. These receptors were obtained from a man younger than 40 in good health.

The V call is TRBV5-8, the J call TRBJ2-5, with 8 positions matching TRBD1. Trimming removed 2 bases from V and 2 bases from J; junction bases left unmatched: 5. Germline lookup yields CDR1 SGHTS and CDR2 YDEGEE. The CDR3 is made up of 15 amino acids. CDR3 residues: CASSFGQGSQETQYF. The CDR3 DNA is TGTGCCAGCAGCTTTGGACAGGGCTCACAAGAGACCCAGTACTTC. Filled out from reference TRBV5-8 and TRBJ2-5, the complete variable domain reads EAGVTQSPTHLIKTRGQQATLRCSPISGHTSVYWYQQALGLGLQFLLWYDEGEERNRGNFPPRFSGRQFPNYSSELNVNALELEDSALYLCASSFGQGSQETQYFGPGTRLLVL.

This rearrangement joins TRBV9 to TRBJ2-1; D may be TRBD2 (6 bases). The CDR3 covers 15 residues. With 3 bases removed from V and 2 bases from J, the gap between germline ends came to 12 bases. In germline, CDR1 is SGDLS, CDR2 YYNGEE. The CDR3, as DNA: TGTGCCAGCAGCGGCAGCGGGCAGCCCTACAATGAGCAGTTCTTC. It specifies CASSGSGQPYNEQFF.

CDR3 bases: TGTGCCAGCAGCCAAGGGGGTATTTGGGCTGAAGCTTTCTTT. This gives the protein CASSQGGIWAEAFF. The V call is TRBV14, the J call TRBJ1-1; unclear D gene. The CDR3 sequence is 14 residues long. Looked up from germline, CDR1 is SGHDN and CDR2 is FVKESK. V lost 1 base and J lost 6, with 12 bases in between. Full variable domain (outside the CDR3, taken from reference TRBV14 and TRBJ1-1): EAGVTQFPSHSVIEKGQTVTLRCDPISGHDNLYWYRRVMGKEIKFLLHFVKESKQDESGMPNNRFLAERTGGTYSTLKVQPAELEDSGVYFCASSQGGIWAEAFFGQGTRLTVV.

This chain joins TRBV29-1 and TRBJ1-2, with TRBD1 identical over 9 bases. The length of the CDR3 is 13 residues. Germline V gene sequence: CDR1 SQVTM, CDR2 ANQGSEA. The V gene end was trimmed by 6 bases and the J gene end by 7 bases; junction bases not matched to a gene: 9. The DNA of the CDR3 is TGCAGCGTGGCGGACAGGGGATCCCCTGGCTACACCTTC. Encoded protein: CSVADRGSPGYTF.

The rearrangement joins TRBV19 to TRBJ1-5, with 9 nucleotides matching TRBD1. The V gene end was trimmed by 3 bases and the J gene end by 0 bases; junction bases not matched to a gene: 15. Per the germline V gene, CDR1 is LNHDA and CDR2 is SQIVND (reference sequence). This CDR3 is built from 20 residues. This CDR3 is CASSIMTGTGIKYSNQPQHF. The CDR3 DNA reads TGTGCCAGTAGTATCATGACGGGGACAGGGATCAAATATAGCAATCAGCCCCAGCATTTT. The complete variable domain, with remaining parts taken from reference TRBV19 and TRBJ1-5, reads DGGITQSPKYLFRKEGQNVTLSCEQNLNHDAMYWYRQDPGQGLRLIYYSQIVNDFQKGDIAEGYSVSREKKESFPLTVTSAQKNPTAFYLCASSIMTGTGIKYSNQPQHFGDGTRLSIL.

CDR3 sequence reads: CASTGDLPQETQYF. The CDR3 DNA reads TGTGCCAGCACCGGGGATCTTCCTCAAGAGACCCAGTACTTC. V gene TRBV28 combines with J gene TRBJ2-5, with TRBD2 as a possible D gene (5 bases). Germline-derived CDR1 and CDR2 are MDHEN and SYDVKM. This CDR3 contains 14 residues. V shed 7 bases and J shed 2 bases, with 14 bases lying between them.

The gene calls are TRBV9 and TRBJ2-2, with D perhaps TRBD2 (5 bases). Between the trimmed V and J ends, which lost 3 bases and 3 bases, there was a span of 9 bases. Germline V gives CDR1 SGDLS, CDR2 YYNGEE. CDR3 size: 14 residues. CDR3 sequence: CASSALGDTGELFF. CDR3 in DNA: TGTGCCAGCAGCGCCCTCGGGGACACCGGGGAGCTGTTTTTT. Variable domain in full (rest from reference TRBV9 and TRBJ2-2): DSGVTQTPKHLITATGQRVTLRCSPRSGDLSVYWYQQSLDQGLQFLIQYYNGEERAKGNILERFSAQQFPDLHSELNLSSLELGDSALYFCASSALGDTGELFFGEGSRLTVL.

In DNA, the CDR3 is TGCGCCAGCAGCCCCGACAGCACAGATACGCAGTATTTT. Protein sequence: CASSPDSTDTQYF. The chain carries TRBV4-3 and TRBJ2-3; the D is unclear. Trimming stripped 4 bases from V and 0 bases from J, with 5 bases between. The CDR3 is 13 amino acids. The germline CDR1 and CDR2 sequences are LGHNA and YSLEER.

Only one count was recorded for this clone. The chain carries TRBV15 and TRBJ2-2; no definite D call. Germline V CDR1 and CDR2: LNHNV, YYDKDF (reference sequence). The CDR3 is 16 amino acids. Trimming shortened V by 0 bases and J by 1 base, and 9 bases separated the two germline ends. CDR3 in amino acids: CATSRDGVENTGELFF. The CDR3 DNA follows: TGTGCCACCAGCAGAGATGGGGTGGAGAACACCGGGGAGCTGTTTTTT.

The chain joins TRBV2 to TRBJ1-2, with TRBD1 as a possible D gene (5 bases). Trimming took 5 bases from V and 3 from J, leaving 13 bases between them. CDR1 SNHLY and CDR2 FYNNEI come from the germline V gene. The CDR3 consists of 14 residues. CDR3 protein: CASSRDHSYYGYTF. Written as DNA, the CDR3 is TGTGCCAGCAGTAGGGACCACTCATACTATGGCTACACCTTC.

The V and J genes are TRBV10-3 and TRBJ1-3; 9 bases agree with TRBD1. Trimming at V came to 5 bases and at J to 2 bases, leaving 1 base not matched to a gene. Germline lookup yields CDR1 ENHRY and CDR2 SYGVKD. The CDR3 loop spans 14 amino acids. The CDR3 sequence: CAISRTGAGNTIYF. CDR3 nucleotides: TGTGCCATCAGTAGGACAGGGGCTGGAAACACCATATATTTT.

The V gene is TRBV7-2, the J gene TRBJ1-2, with D tentatively TRBD1 (5 bases). The germline V gene has CDR1 SGHTA and CDR2 FQGNSA. The CDR3 has 16 amino acids. Trimming removed 2 bases from V and 5 bases from J, with 18 bases in between. CDR3 residues: CASSLYVGGREYGYTF. CDR3 nucleotides: TGTGCCAGCAGCTTATACGTCGGGGGGAGGGAATATGGCTACACCTTC.

This clone was seen a single time. The gene calls are TRBV28 and TRBJ2-1; D is unresolved. Germline CDR1 is MDHEN and CDR2 is SYDVKM. CDR3 length: 15 amino acids. With 10 bases removed from V and 1 base from J, the gap between germline ends came to 17 bases. The DNA of the CDR3 is TGTGCCATCACCCAGTCGGAAAAATCCTACAATGAGCAGTTCTTC. Protein: CAITQSEKSYNEQFF.

CDR3 DNA: TGTGCCAGCACCGGCCGTGGGGGCTCTGGAAACACCATATATTTT. Translated, it gives CASTGRGGSGNTIYF. The chain combines TRBV6-6 with TRBJ1-3, with a weak D call TRBD1 (5 bases). V was clipped by 7 bases and J by 0 bases, with 13 bases between them. This CDR3 has 15 residues. Per the germline V gene, CDR1 is MNHNY and CDR2 is SVGAGI (reference sequence).

The V and J genes are TRBV9 and TRBJ2-4; D uncertain. The CDR3 extends over 15 amino acids. The V gene's germline CDR1 is SGDLS and CDR2 YYNGEE. V lost 0 bases to trimming and J lost 0 bases, with 7 bases between them. In DNA form, the CDR3 reads TGTGCCAGCAGCGTAGACAGACTAGCCAAAAACATTCAGTACTTC. This translates into CASSVDRLAKNIQYF.

The V and J genes are TRBV4-1 and TRBJ1-2; D call uncertain. Trimming left V 2 bases short and J 3 bases short, with 13 bases between. CDR3 length equals 15 residues. The V gene's germline CDR1 is MGHRA and CDR2 YSYEKL. CDR3 coding DNA: TGCGCCAGCAGCCAATTGTCGGGGTCTGACTATGGCTACACCTTC. It translates to CASSQLSGSDYGYTF.

The chain uses TRBV19 and TRBJ2-1, with unresolved D. The CDR3 has 15 amino acids. Trimming took 1 base from V and 8 from J, leaving 15 bases between them. From germline, CDR1 is LNHDA and CDR2 SQIVND (reference sequence). CDR3 DNA: TGTGCCAGTAGTATAGCCTTGCGGAGTTTCGATGAGCAGTTCTTC. It is translated as CASSIALRSFDEQFF.

V is TRBV27 and J is TRBJ1-1, with D possibly matching TRBD1 (6 bases). V lost 5 bases and J lost 1, with 8 bases in between. The CDR3 is 13 residues long. Germline V CDR1 and CDR2: MNHEY, SMNVEV (reference sequence). CDR3 in DNA: TGTGCCAGCAGTACGACAGGGAACACTGAAGCTTTCTTT. It is translated as CASSTTGNTEAFF.

This CDR3 is CASSHRDLRETQYF. The DNA for the CDR3 is TGTGCCAGCAGCCATCGGGACCTCCGGGAGACCCAGTACTTC. The V and J genes are TRBV14 and TRBJ2-5; D could derive from TRBD1 or TRBD2 (5 bases each). Germline loops: CDR1 SGHDN, CDR2 FVKESK. The CDR3 has 14 amino acids. Trimming cost V 3 bases and J 5 bases, with 13 bases left between them.

The J gene is TRBJ2-3, the V gene TRBV10-3; D gene unclear. The germline CDR1 and CDR2 sequences are ENHRY and SYGVKD. CDR3 length: 11 residues. Trimming shortened V by 8 bases and J by 14 bases, and 17 bases separated the two germline ends. The CDR3 is CAIGVPLGMYF. The CDR3 DNA sequence: TGTGCCATCGGGGTCCCCTTAGGAATGTATTTT.

The gene calls are TRBV11-1 and TRBJ2-3; D ambiguous. Germline V gene lookup returns CDR1 SGHAT and CDR2 FQDESV (reference sequence). The length of the CDR3 is 14 residues. The V and J ends lost 1 base and 0 bases respectively, with 5 bases between them. The DNA for the CDR3 is TGTGCCAGCAGCTTAGAACAGAGCACAGATACGCAGTATTTT. It is translated as CASSLEQSTDTQYF.

This clone was observed a single time. The chain combines TRBV5-1 with TRBJ2-7; D is perhaps TRBD1 or TRBD2 (5 bases each). This CDR3 is built from 16 residues. V dropped 0 bases and J dropped 5 bases, with 18 bases sitting between them. Germline V gene sequence: CDR1 SGHRS, CDR2 YFSETQ. In DNA form, the CDR3 reads TGCGCCAGCAGCTTGGAATTGGGGGTCGTTCGCGACGAGCAGTACTTC. This sequence encodes CASSLELGVVRDEQYF.

This clone was seen a few times. The chain employs TRBV19 and TRBJ1-2, with D perhaps TRBD1 (6 bases). CDR1 and CDR2 from the germline V gene are LNHDA and SQIVND (reference sequence). The CDR3 contains 12 residues. Trimming removed 7 bases at V and 3 bases at J, with 9 bases between. CDR3 sequence reads: CASTTGYYGYTF. In DNA form, the CDR3 reads TGTGCCAGTACGACAGGCTACTATGGCTACACCTTC.

The chain has TRBV28 and TRBJ1-1, with D possibly TRBD1 on 5 matching bases. CDR3 length equals 15 residues. CDR1 is MDHEN and CDR2 is SYDVKM in the germline V gene. V lost 4 bases and J lost 0, with 12 bases in between. The CDR3 nucleotides read TGTGCCAGCAGTTATCGGGGGAGCATGAACACTGAAGCTTTCTTT. Protein: CASSYRGSMNTEAFF.